This is a list of T cell receptor beta chains from one sample in a study of CD8 T cells in ankylosing spondylitis. TCRdb reprocessed the 5' RACE reads with MiXCR, giving one entry per CDR3 protein. The sample has approximately 220,000 distinct CDR3 sequences, approximately 10% seen once. Sequencing was performed on blood, either unsorted or a sorted T cell fraction (not recorded which). These receptors were obtained from a male donor with ankylosing spondylitis or in good health (not recorded which). CDR3s include the opening cysteine and the closing phenylalanine or tryptophan. A D gene is named only where the DNA matches it firmly. Size values are once, few and many counts, or a class for expanded clones, and some rows have none.

size	V	length	D	J	CDR3	DNA
.	TRBV11-2	17	TRBD1	TRBJ2-4	CASSLELTWDRGGIQYF	TGTGCCAGCAGCTTAGAGTTGACGTGGGACAGGGGCGGCATTCAGTACTTC
many	TRBV20-1	16	.	TRBJ1-5	CSASLGQGIRNQPQHF	TGCAGTGCTAGTTTAGGTCAGGGGATTCGCAATCAGCCCCAGCATTTT
.	TRBV7-9	13	.	TRBJ1-2	CASSPDRDVGYTF	TGTGCCAGCAGCCCGGACCGAGATGTTGGCTACACCTTC
.	TRBV5-6	12	.	TRBJ1-2	CASTRVDYGYTF	TGTGCCAGCACGAGGGTAGACTATGGCTACACCTTC
.	TRBV30	15	TRBD2	TRBJ2-3	CAWGVAGSITDTQYF	TGTGCCTGGGGCGTAGCGGGATCCATCACAGATACGCAGTATTTT
few	TRBV7-9	15	TRBD1	TRBJ1-5	CASSLAGQSNQPQHF	TGTGCCAGCAGCTTAGCGGGACAGTCCAATCAGCCCCAGCATTTT
many	TRBV7-3	20	TRBD1	TRBJ1-1	CASSLSPGVETGWRNTEAFF	TGTGCCAGCAGCTTAAGCCCCGGGGTTGAGACAGGGTGGCGGAACACTGAAGCTTTCTTT
few	TRBV19	14	.	TRBJ2-3	CASTMTPITDTQYF	TGTGCCAGTACCATGACTCCCATCACAGATACGCAGTATTTT
.	TRBV7-2	15	.	TRBJ2-3	CASSPEGGRTDTQYF	TGTGCCAGCAGCCCGGAGGGAGGACGTACAGATACGCAGTATTTT
many	TRBV7-2	15	.	TRBJ2-2	CASSLRVGNTGELFF	TGTGCCAGCAGCTTAAGGGTTGGGAACACCGGGGAGCTGTTTTTT
many	TRBV6-1	14	TRBD2	TRBJ2-3	CASSKRGRADTQYF	TGTGCCAGCAGTAAGCGGGGGAGGGCAGATACGCAGTATTTT
many	TRBV2	16	.	TRBJ1-1	CASSERHHALNTEAFF	TGTGCCAGCAGTGAACGGCATCATGCACTAAACACTGAAGCTTTCTTT
.	TRBV29-1	17	TRBD2	TRBJ2-1	CSVVTSGGALPYNEQFF	TGCAGCGTTGTGACTAGCGGGGGGGCTCTACCCTACAATGAGCAGTTCTTC
.	TRBV9	15	TRBD1	TRBJ1-2	CASSVGGTGARGYTF	TGTGCCAGCAGCGTAGGGGGGACAGGGGCCAGAGGCTACACCTTC
.	TRBV28	17	TRBD2	TRBJ2-7	CASSPVKQLAGEHEQYF	TGTGCCAGCAGTCCCGTCAAGCAACTAGCGGGGGAGCACGAGCAGTACTTC